Below, 14 T cell receptor beta chains from the same sample are listed, as sequenced in a study of stem cell transplantation in POMP-related autoinflammatory disease. TCRdb keeps only in-frame clones here, not all; method: immunoSEQ multiplex PCR. The table has tens of thousands of clones, more than 75% seen once. Sequenced material: CD4+ T cells from PBMCs, taken after stem cell transplantation. These receptors were obtained from a human patient with POMP-related autoinflammation and immune dysregulation (PRAID). Some of the T cells might come from the graft donor.

This clone appeared once. The chain carries TRBV30 and TRBJ2-3; 10 bases are shared with TRBD2. This CDR3 is 15 amino acids long. CDR1 GTSNPN and CDR2 SVGIG come from the germline V gene (reference sequence). V trimming: 5 bases; J trimming: 1 base; junction bases outside the gene matches: 6. This CDR3 reads CAWVLAGARTDTQYF. CDR3 sequence (DNA): TGTGCCTGGGTCCTAGCGGGAGCCCGCACAGATACGCAGTATTTT.

This chain connects TRBV7-2 to TRBJ2-2, with D hard to call. Germline CDR1 reads SGHTA; CDR2 reads FQGNSA. CDR3 length equals 18 residues. Trimming removed 7 bases from V and 3 bases from J, with 24 bases in between. The CDR3 coding sequence is TGTGCCAGCACCCCAGGTCCCGCGTACGAGATATACACCGGGGAGCTGTTTTTT. The encoded protein is CASTPGPAYEIYTGELFF.

This clone was found once. V usage is TRBV5-1 and J usage is TRBJ2-2; D is perhaps TRBD1 (5 bases). CDR3 size: 17 residues. Germline V lookup: CDR1 SGHRS, CDR2 YFSETQ. Trimming cost V 0 bases and J 0 bases, with 12 bases left between them. The CDR3 coding sequence is TGCGCCAGCAGCTTGGTTCCCCAGGGTACGAACACCGGGGAGCTGTTTTTT. It yields the protein CASSLVPQGTNTGELFF.

The chain recombines TRBV5-1 with TRBJ2-2; D gene ambiguous. The CDR3 sequence is 13 residues long. Germline values: CDR1 SGHRS, CDR2 YFSETQ. V lost 0 bases and J 5 bases, leaving 5 bases between the germline ends. CDR3 protein: CASSLEPTGELFF. CDR3 DNA sequence: TGCGCCAGCAGCTTGGAGCCAACCGGGGAGCTGTTTTTT. Combining the CDR3 with reference TRBV5-1 and TRBJ2-2 gives the whole variable domain KAGVTQTPRYLIKTRGQQVTLSCSPISGHRSVSWYQQTPGQGLQFLFEYFSETQRNKGNFPGRFSGRQFSNSRSEMNVSTLELGDSALYLCASSLEPTGELFFGEGSRLTVL.

The rearrangement joins TRBV6-1 to TRBJ2-7; D gene ambiguous. V shed 1 base and J shed 11 bases, with 6 bases lying between them. Germline V lookup: CDR1 MNHNS, CDR2 SASEGT. This CDR3 is 10 amino acids long. The CDR3: CASSEGIEYF. CDR3 in DNA: TGTGCCAGCAGTGAAGGGATAGAGTACTTC.

The gene calls are TRBV9 and TRBJ2-1, with 9 bases matching TRBD1. Germline CDR1 reads SGDLS; CDR2 reads YYNGEE. The CDR3 is made up of 19 amino acids. The J segment lost 4 bases and the V segment lost 1 base, leaving 15 bases of the junction unmatched. In DNA, the CDR3 is TGTGCCAGCAGCGTAATGGATACCGGGACAGGGAGGGGGTACAATGAGCAGTTCTTC. This gives the protein CASSVMDTGTGRGYNEQFF.

The chain combines TRBV9 with TRBJ2-1; D might be TRBD1 (5 bases). The germline V gene has CDR1 SGDLS and CDR2 YYNGEE. V lost 0 bases, J lost 4 bases, and 14 bases lay in between. The CDR3 runs to 16 residues. The chain's CDR3 is CASSVGGRPLYNEQFF. The CDR3 DNA follows: TGTGCCAGCAGCGTAGGGGGCCGACCGCTATACAATGAGCAGTTCTTC.

The chain couples TRBV18 to TRBJ2-7; TRBD1 matches 7 bases. After removal of 0 bases from V and 4 bases from J, the junction contained 6 bases not matched to a gene. From germline, CDR1 is KGHSH and CDR2 LQKENI. CDR3 length: 15 amino acids. CDR3 protein: CASSPPHHRGYEQYF. CDR3 in DNA: TGTGCCAGCTCACCACCGCACCACAGGGGTTACGAGCAGTACTTC.

The J gene is TRBJ2-2, the V gene TRBV18; maybe TRBD2 (6 bases). This CDR3 comprises 17 residues. The germline gives CDR1 KGHSH, CDR2 LQKENI. V dropped 2 bases and J dropped 0 bases, with 13 bases sitting between them. The CDR3 DNA is TGTGCCAGCTCACCAATCTCGGCGGGGACGAACACCGGGGAGCTGTTTTTT. Its protein product is CASSPISAGTNTGELFF.

This clone has only one observation. The CDR3 spells CASSLLRDMNTEAFF. The CDR3 DNA follows: TGTGCCAGCAGCTTGTTGAGGGATATGAACACTGAAGCTTTCTTT. This chain connects TRBV5-4 to TRBJ1-1; no clear D gene. Trimming cost V 1 base and J 0 bases, with 10 bases left between them. The CDR3 has 15 residues. Germline values: CDR1 SGHNT, CDR2 YYREEE (reference sequence).

The chain couples TRBV4-2 to TRBJ2-3, with 12 bases identical to TRBD2. The CDR3 sequence is 17 residues long. The germline CDR1 and CDR2 sequences are LGHNA and YNFKEQ. Unmatched junction bases numbered 7, after V lost 0 bases and J lost 6 bases. The DNA of the CDR3 is TGTGCCAGCAGCCAAGATGCGACTAGCGGGGGAAAGGATACGCAGTATTTT. Translation: CASSQDATSGGKDTQYF.

The J gene is TRBJ2-5, the V gene TRBV6-2 or TRBV6-3, with unresolved D. This CDR3 contains 11 residues. V lost 5 bases, J lost 3 bases, and 4 bases lay in between. Germline V CDR1 and CDR2: MNHEY, SVGEGT. The CDR3 region has the DNA TGTGCCAGCAGTCTCAAAGAGACCCAGTACTTC. Its protein product is CASSLKETQYF.

The rearrangement links TRBV6-5 to TRBJ1-1; D is unresolved. Germline CDR1 is MNHEY and CDR2 is SVGAGI. The CDR3 has 14 amino acids. V was clipped by 6 bases and J by 4 bases, with 15 bases between them. CDR3 amino acids: CASRGQAWGTEAFF. The CDR3 DNA is TGTGCCAGCAGGGGTCAAGCTTGGGGCACTGAAGCTTTCTTT.

The rearrangement links TRBV28 to TRBJ1-2; 8 nucleotides align to TRBD1. The CDR3 sequence is 17 residues long. V lost 5 bases to trimming and J lost 0 bases; unmatched junction nucleotides: 11. Germline-derived CDR1 and CDR2 are MDHEN and SYDVKM. The CDR3 sequence is CASSPHRGTGPNYGYTF. The CDR3 DNA follows: TGTGCCAGCAGTCCCCATCGGGGGACAGGACCTAACTATGGCTACACCTTC.